This paragraph reports one T cell receptor beta chain. The antigen is undetermined. Only in-frame clones appear in the TCRdb table, and some are missing; sequencing was by immunoSEQ multiplex PCR. This sample carries some 150,000 clones, 85% to 90% of them seen once, and the ten largest clones take around 6%. The approximately 120-subject validation cohort, separate from the approximately 630-subject first cohort, included the donors. This specimen comes from a study of cytomegalovirus exposure and HLA in healthy donors. Points from the study as a whole: Most TCR sequences were rare, but some public TCRs occurred in many donors. The authors enumerated 150 to 200 TCR beta chains as linked to cytomegalovirus. Subsequent analysis showed first-cohort TCR clusters tending to co-occur in more than 95 validation repertoires.

The ends were cut back, 3 bases at V and 2 bases at J, with 10 bases in the middle. This CDR3 has 14 residues. Germline V lookup: CDR1 LNHDA, CDR2 SQIVND (reference sequence). The chain couples TRBV19 to TRBJ2-5; weak D call: TRBD2 (5 bases). Material for sequencing was PBMCs. This receptor was identified in a woman aged 25 to 45 in good health and CMV-seropositive. This CDR3 reads CASSMYLAQETQYF. CDR3 coding DNA: TGTGCCAGTAGTATGTACCTAGCACAAGAGACCCAGTACTTC.